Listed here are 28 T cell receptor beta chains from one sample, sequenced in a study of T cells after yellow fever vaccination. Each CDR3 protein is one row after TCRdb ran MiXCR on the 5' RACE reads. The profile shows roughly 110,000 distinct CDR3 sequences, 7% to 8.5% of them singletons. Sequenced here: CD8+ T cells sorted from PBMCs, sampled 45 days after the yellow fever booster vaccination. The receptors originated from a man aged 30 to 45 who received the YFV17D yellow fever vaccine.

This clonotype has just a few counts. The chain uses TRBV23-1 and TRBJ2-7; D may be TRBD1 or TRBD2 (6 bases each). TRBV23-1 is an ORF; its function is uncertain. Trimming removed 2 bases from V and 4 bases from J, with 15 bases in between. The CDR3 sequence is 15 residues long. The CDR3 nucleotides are TGCGCCAGCAGTCAACCCTTCGGGGGCGGGTACGAGCAGTACTTC. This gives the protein CASSQPFGGGYEQYF.

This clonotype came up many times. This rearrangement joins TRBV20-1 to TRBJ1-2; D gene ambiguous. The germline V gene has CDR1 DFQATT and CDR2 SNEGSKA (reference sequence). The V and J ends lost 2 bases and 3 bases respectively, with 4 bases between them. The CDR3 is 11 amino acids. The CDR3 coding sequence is TGCAGTGCTAGACCTCACTATGGCTACACCTTC. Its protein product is CSARPHYGYTF.

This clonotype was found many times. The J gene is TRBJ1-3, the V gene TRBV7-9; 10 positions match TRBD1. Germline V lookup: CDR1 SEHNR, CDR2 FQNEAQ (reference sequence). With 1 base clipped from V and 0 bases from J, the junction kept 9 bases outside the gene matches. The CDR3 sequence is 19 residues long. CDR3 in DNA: TGTGCCAGCAGCTTAGTTGGGACAGGGGAACGAAGCTCTGGAAACACCATATATTTT. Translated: CASSLVGTGERSSGNTIYF.

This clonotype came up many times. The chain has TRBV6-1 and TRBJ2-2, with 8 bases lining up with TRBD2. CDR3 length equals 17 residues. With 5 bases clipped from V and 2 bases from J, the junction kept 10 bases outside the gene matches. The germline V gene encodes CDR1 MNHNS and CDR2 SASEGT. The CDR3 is CASSPLAGGANTGELFF. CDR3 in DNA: TGTGCCAGCAGTCCACTTGCGGGGGGAGCTAACACCGGGGAGCTGTTTTTT.

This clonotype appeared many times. CDR3 DNA sequence: TGTGCCAGCAGCCAAACCGGGACAGGGCTGTACAATGAGCAGTTCTTC. This gives the protein CASSQTGTGLYNEQFF. The J gene is TRBJ2-1, the V gene TRBV14; 9 nucleotides line up with TRBD1. The germline gives CDR1 SGHDN, CDR2 FVKESK. CDR3 length equals 16 residues. Trimming cost V 2 bases and J 4 bases; bases outside gene matches: 6.

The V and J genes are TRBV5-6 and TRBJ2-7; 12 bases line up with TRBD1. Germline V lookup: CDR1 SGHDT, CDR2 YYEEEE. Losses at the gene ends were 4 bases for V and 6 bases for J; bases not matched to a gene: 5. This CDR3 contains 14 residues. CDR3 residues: CASSRGQGAFEQYF. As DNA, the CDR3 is TGTGCCAGCAGCCGGGGACAGGGGGCGTTCGAGCAGTACTTC.

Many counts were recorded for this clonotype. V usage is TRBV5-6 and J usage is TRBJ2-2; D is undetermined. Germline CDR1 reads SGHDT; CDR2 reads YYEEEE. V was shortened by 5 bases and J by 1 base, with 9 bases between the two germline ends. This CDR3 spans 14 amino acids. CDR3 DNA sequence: TGTGCCAGCAGGGCCCCGTTGAACACCGGGGAGCTGTTTTTT. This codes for CASRAPLNTGELFF.

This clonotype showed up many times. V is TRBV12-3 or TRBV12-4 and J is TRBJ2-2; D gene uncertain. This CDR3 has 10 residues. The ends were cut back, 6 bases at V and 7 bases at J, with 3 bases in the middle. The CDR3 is CASRGGELFF. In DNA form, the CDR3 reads TGTGCCAGCAGGGGCGGGGAGCTGTTTTTT.

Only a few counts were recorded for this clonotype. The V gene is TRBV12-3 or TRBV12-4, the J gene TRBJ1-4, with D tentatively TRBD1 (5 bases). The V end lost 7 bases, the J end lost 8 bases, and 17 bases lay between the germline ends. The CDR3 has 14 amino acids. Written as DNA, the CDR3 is TGTGCCAGCACCCCGGGACCTCGAGGGGAAAAACTGTTTTTT. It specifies CASTPGPRGEKLFF.

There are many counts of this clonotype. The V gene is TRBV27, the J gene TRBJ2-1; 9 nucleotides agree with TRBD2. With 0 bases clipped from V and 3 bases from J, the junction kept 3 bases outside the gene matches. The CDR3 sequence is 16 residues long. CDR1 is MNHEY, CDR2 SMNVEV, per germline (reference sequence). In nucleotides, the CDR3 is TGTGCCAGCAGTTTATCCACTAGCGGGTACTACAATGAGCAGTTCTTC. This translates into CASSLSTSGYYNEQFF.

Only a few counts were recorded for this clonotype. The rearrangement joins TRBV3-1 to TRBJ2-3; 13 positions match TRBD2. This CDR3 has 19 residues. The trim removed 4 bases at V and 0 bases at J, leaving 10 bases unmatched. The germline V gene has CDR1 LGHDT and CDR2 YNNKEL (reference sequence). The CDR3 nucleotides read TGTGCCAGCAGCCTATCGACTAGCGGGAGGACTCCTAGCACAGATACGCAGTATTTT. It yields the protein CASSLSTSGRTPSTDTQYF.

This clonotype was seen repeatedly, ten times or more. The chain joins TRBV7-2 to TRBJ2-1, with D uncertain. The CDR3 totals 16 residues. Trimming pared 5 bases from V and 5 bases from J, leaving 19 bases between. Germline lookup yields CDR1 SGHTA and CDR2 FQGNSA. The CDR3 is CASSPTSGAWHNEQFF. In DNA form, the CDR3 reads TGTGCCAGCAGCCCCACCTCAGGCGCGTGGCACAATGAGCAGTTCTTC.

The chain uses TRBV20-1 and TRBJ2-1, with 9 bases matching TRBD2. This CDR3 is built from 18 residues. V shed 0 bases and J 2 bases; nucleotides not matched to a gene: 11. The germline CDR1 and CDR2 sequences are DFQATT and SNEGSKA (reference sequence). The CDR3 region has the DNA TGCAGTGCTAGAGAGTCTATGGGCGGGAGGGCCGCCTACAATGAGCAGTTCTTC. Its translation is CSARESMGGRAAYNEQFF.

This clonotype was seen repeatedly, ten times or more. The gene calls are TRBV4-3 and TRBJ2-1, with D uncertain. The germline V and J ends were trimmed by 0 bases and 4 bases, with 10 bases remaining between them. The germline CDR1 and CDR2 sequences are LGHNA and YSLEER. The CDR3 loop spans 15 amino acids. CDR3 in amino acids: CASSQERPEYNEQFF. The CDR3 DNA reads TGCGCCAGCAGCCAAGAAAGGCCGGAATACAATGAGCAGTTCTTC.

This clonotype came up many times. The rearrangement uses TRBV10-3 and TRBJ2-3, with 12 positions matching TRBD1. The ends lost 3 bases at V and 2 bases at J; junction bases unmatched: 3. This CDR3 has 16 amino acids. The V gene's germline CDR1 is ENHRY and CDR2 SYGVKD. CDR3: CAISDWDRGLTDTQYF. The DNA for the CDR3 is TGTGCCATCAGTGATTGGGACAGGGGGCTCACAGATACGCAGTATTTT.

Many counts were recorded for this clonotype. The CDR3 protein is CASNIGHSTQETQYF. The CDR3 DNA follows: TGCGCCAGCAATATTGGCCACAGTACCCAAGAGACCCAGTACTTC. The chain joins TRBV5-1 to TRBJ2-5, with D unclear. This CDR3 is built from 15 residues. Trimming removed 6 bases from V and 1 base from J, with 16 bases in between. Germline values: CDR1 SGHRS, CDR2 YFSETQ.

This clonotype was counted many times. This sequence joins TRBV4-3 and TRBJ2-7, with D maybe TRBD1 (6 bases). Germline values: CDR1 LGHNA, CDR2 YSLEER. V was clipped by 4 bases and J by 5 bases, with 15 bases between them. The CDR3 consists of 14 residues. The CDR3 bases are TGCGCCAGCAGCCGACGCACAGGGTTTCACGAGCAGTACTTC. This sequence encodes CASSRRTGFHEQYF.

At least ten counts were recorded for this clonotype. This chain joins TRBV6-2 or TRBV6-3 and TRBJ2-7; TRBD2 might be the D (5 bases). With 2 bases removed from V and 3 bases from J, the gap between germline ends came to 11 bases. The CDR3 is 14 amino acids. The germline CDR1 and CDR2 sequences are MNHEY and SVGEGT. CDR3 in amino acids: CASSYGFDYYEQYF. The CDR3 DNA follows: TGTGCCAGCAGTTACGGTTTTGACTACTACGAGCAGTACTTC.

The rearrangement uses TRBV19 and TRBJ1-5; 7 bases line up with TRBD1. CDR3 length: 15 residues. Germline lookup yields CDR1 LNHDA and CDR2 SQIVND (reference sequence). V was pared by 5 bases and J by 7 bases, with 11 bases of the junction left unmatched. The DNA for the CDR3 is TGTGCCAGTAGTCTCCCCACGACAGGGAACCAGCCCCAGCATTTT. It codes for CASSLPTTGNQPQHF.

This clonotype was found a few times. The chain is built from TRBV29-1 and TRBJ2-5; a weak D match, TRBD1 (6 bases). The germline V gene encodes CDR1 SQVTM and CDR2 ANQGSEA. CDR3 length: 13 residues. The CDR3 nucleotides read TGCAGGGGCGAGCAGGGGAAGGAAGAGACCCAGTACTTC. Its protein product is CRGEQGKEETQYF.

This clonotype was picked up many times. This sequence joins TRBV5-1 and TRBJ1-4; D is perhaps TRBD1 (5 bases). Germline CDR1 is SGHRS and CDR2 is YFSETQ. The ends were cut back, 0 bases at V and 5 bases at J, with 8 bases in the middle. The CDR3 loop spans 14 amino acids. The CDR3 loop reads CASSLGKGNEKLFF. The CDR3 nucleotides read TGCGCCAGCAGCTTGGGCAAGGGGAATGAAAAACTGTTTTTT.

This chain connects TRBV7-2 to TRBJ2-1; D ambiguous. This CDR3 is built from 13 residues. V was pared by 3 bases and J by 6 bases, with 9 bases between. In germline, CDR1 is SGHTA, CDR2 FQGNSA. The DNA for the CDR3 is TGTGCCAGCAGCTTTATAATCCCCAATGAGCAGTTCTTC. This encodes CASSFIIPNEQFF.

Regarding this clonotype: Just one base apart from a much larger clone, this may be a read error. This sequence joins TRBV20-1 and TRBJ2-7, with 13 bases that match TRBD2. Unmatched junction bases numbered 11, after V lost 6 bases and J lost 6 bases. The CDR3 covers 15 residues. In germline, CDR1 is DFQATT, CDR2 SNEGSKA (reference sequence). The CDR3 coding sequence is TGCAGTGCGCAAACGGGGACTAGCGGGATTGGCGAGCAGTACTTC. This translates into CSAQTGTSGIGEQYF.

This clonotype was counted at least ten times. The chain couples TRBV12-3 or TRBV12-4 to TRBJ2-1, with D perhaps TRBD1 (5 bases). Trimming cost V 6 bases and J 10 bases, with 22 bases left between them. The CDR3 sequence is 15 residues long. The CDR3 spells CASSRTGSGSGEQFF. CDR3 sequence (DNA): TGTGCCAGCAGCCGAACAGGATCCGGATCGGGCGAGCAGTTCTTC.

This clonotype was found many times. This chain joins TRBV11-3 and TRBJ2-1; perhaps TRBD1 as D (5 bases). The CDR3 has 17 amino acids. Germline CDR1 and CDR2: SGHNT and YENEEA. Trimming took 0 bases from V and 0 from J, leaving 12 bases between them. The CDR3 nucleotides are TGTGCCAGCAGCTTAGATACAGGCTGGAGCTCCTACAATGAGCAGTTCTTC. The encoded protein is CASSLDTGWSSYNEQFF. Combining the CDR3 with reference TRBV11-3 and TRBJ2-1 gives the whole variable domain EAGVVQSPRYKIIEKKQPVAFWCNPISGHNTLYWYLQNLGQGPELLIRYENEEAVDDSQLPKDRFSAERLKGVDSTLKIQPAELGDSAVYLCASSLDTGWSSYNEQFFGPGTRLTVL.

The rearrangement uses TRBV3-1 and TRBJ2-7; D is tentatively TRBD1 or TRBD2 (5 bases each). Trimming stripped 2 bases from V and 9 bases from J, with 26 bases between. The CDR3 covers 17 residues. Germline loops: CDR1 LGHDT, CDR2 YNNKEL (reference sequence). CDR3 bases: TGTGCCAGCAGCCAAATGTCCCCCCGGGACCCGTCGCGATCGCAGTACTTC. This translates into CASSQMSPRDPSRSQYF.

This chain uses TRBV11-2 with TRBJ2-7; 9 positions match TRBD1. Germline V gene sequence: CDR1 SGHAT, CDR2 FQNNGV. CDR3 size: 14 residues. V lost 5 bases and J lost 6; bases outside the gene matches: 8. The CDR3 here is CASSNPDRGPEQYF. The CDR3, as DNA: TGTGCCAGCAGCAACCCGGACAGGGGACCCGAGCAGTACTTC.

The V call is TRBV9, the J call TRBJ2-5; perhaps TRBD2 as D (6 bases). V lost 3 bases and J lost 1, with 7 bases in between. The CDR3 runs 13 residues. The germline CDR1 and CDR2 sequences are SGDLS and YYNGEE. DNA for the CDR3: TGTGCCAGCAGCGGGGGACTCCAAGAGACCCAGTACTTC. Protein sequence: CASSGGLQETQYF. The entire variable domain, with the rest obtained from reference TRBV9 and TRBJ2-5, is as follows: DSGVTQTPKHLITATGQRVTLRCSPRSGDLSVYWYQQSLDQGLQFLIQYYNGEERAKGNILERFSAQQFPDLHSELNLSSLELGDSALYFCASSGGLQETQYFGPGTRLLVL.